Included here is one T cell receptor (beta chain) sequence, with context. Antigen: not known. Reverse transcribing all isolated RNA meant expressed TCRB transcripts were sequenced. Assay used: immunoSEQ multiplex PCR; TCRdb lists only in-frame clones, some missing. The profile shows 300,000 to 350,000 clones, roughly 9% of them singletons. This specimen comes from a study of beta chain features in type 1 diabetes. Findings and limits, study-wide: cDNA-based sequencing might over-represent cells highly expressing TCR. All four CD4+ subsets from Type 1 diabetes patients carried moderately but significantly shorter TCRB CDR3s.

Unmatched junction bases numbered 9, after V lost 5 bases and J lost 1 base. The CDR3 totals 16 residues. Germline V CDR1 and CDR2: SGDLS, YYNGEE. Using CD45RO/CCR7/CD25/CD127/CD95/CD27, CD4+ naive, central memory, regulatory and stem cell-like memory cells were sorted. The sample consisted of central memory CD4+ T cells from blood. The source is a man aged 30 to 39 with type 1 diabetes. The V call is TRBV9, the J call TRBJ2-3; 8 bases align to TRBD2. The CDR3 is CASSREGLTRTDTQYF. CDR3 coding DNA: TGTGCCAGCAGTCGGGAGGGTCTGACCCGCACAGATACGCAGTATTTT.